Detailed here is one T cell receptor beta chain. This sample stems from a study of blood T cell repertoires in COVID-19. Study details: Samples taken during acute and convalescent COVID-19 were collected in the United States, Italy and Spain.

Sequencing used immunoSEQ multiplex PCR; TCRdb keeps in-frame clones, though not all of them. This table has 150,000 to 190,000 clones, 75% to 90% appearing once. The clonotype was recovered from a man between 60 and 70 years old with acute or convalescent COVID-19. Sequencing input: peripheral blood.

The CDR3 loop reads CASSLGQGGRQETQYF. The DNA for the CDR3 is TGTGCCAGCAGCTTAGGTCAGGGGGGAAGGCAAGAGACCCAGTACTTC. This chain uses TRBV11-2 with TRBJ2-5, with D possibly being TRBD1 (7 bases). This CDR3 region has 16 residues. Trimming took 1 base from V and 2 from J, leaving 14 bases between them. Per the germline V gene, CDR1 is SGHAT and CDR2 is FQNNGV.